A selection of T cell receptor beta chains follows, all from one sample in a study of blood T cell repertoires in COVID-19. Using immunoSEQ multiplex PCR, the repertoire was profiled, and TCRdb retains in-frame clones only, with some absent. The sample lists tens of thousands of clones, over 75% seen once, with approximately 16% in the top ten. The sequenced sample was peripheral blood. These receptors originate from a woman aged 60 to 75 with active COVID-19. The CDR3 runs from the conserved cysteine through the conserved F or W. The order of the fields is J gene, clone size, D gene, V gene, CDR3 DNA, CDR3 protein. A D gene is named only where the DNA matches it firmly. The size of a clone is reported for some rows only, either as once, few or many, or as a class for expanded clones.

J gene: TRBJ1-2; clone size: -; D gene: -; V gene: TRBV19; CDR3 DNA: TGTGCCAGTAAACCCCCCGGAAGGGGGAATAGCTATGGCTACACCTTC; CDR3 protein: CASKPPGRGNSYGYTF
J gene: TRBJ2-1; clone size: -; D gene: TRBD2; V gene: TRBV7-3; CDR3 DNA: TGTGCCAGCAGCTTAAGCGGGGGGGCCGTTGGTGAGCAGTTCTTC; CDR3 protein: CASSLSGGAVGEQFF
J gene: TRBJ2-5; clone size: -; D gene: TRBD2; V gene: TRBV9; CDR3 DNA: TGTGCCAGCAGCACACTAGACGGGCTAGCGGGGCAAGAGACCCAGTACTTC; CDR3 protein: CASSTLDGLAGQETQYF
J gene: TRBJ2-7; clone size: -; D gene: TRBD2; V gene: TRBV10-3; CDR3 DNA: TGTGCCATCGGGACTAGCGGGAAGGGTCGCGAGCAGTACTTC; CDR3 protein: CAIGTSGKGREQYF
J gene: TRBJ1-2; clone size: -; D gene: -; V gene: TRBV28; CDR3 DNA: TGTGCCAGCAGTTCGACAGGTTATGGCTACACCTTC; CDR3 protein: CASSSTGYGYTF
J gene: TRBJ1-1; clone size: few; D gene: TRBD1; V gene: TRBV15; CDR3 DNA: TGTGCCACCAGCAGAGGACCGGGACAGGCGGAACAAGCTTTCTTT; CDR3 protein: CATSRGPGQAEQAFF
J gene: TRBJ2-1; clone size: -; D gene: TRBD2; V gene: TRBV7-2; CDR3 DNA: TGTGCCAGCAGCATCATGCGGGAGTCAATTGAGCAGTTCTTC; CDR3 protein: CASSIMRESIEQFF
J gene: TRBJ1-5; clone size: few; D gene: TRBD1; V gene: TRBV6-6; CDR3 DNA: TGTGCCAGCAGTTACCGGGGGACAGGGATCCAGCATTTT; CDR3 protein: CASSYRGTGIQHF
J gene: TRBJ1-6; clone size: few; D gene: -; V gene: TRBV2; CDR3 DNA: TGTGCCAGCAGTTTGTCGGTGGTGGGAGGGGCGAGTTCACCCCTCCACTTT; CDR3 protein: CASSLSVVGGASSPLHF
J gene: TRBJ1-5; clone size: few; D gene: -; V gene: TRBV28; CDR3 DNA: TGTGCCAGTTTGCCCGGGGGGATAAGCAATCAGCCCCAGCATTTT; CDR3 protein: CASLPGGISNQPQHF
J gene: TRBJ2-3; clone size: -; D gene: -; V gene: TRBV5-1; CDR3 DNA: TGCGCCAGCAGCTTGGAGGGGCTGATGGGGGATACGCAGTATTTT; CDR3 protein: CASSLEGLMGDTQYF
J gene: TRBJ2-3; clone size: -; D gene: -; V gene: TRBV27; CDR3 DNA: TGTGCCAGCAGTTTTGCTCGCCCAGGGGCAGATACGCAGTATTTT; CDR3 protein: CASSFARPGADTQYF
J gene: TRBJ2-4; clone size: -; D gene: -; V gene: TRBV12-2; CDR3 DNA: TGTGCAAGTCGCCCCACGGGCCAGCGGGGGGGGATGCTGGCCAAAAACATTCAGTACTTC; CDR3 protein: CASRPTGQRGGMLAKNIQYF
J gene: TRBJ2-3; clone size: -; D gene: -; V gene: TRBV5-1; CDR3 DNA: TGCGCCAGCAGCTTCCTCGGGAGCACAGATACGCAGTATTTT; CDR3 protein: CASSFLGSTDTQYF
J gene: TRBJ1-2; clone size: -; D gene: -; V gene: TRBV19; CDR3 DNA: TGTGCCAGTAGCCACAGGGAACTGGACGGCTACACCTTC; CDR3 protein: CASSHRELDGYTF
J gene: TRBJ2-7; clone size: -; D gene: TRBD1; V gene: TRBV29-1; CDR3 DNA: TGCAGCGTCCGACAGGGTAGCTCCTACGAGCAGTACTTC; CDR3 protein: CSVRQGSSYEQYF
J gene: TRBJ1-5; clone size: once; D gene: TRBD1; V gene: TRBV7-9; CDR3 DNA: TGTGCCAGCAGCTTGGGACAGGTGTCGAGCCAGCCCCAGCATTTT; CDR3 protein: CASSLGQVSSQPQHF
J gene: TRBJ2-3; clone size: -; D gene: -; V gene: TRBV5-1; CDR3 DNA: TGCGCCAGCAGCTTGGTGGCCGGGACCACGGGGGCAGATACGCAGTATTTT; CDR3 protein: CASSLVAGTTGADTQYF
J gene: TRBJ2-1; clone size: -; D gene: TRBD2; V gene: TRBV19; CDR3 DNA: TGTGCCAGTAGGCTGATAGCGGGGGGGGATGAGCAGTTCTTC; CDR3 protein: CASRLIAGGDEQFF
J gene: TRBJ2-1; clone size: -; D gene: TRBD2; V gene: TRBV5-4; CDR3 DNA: TGTGCCAGCAGCCAGGGACTAGCGGGGGGCAATGAGCAGTTCTTC; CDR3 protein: CASSQGLAGGNEQFF
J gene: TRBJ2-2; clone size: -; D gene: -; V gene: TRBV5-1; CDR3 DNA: TGCGCCAGCAGCCTGGTGGGGAGTACCGGGGAGCTGTTTTTT; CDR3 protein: CASSLVGSTGELFF
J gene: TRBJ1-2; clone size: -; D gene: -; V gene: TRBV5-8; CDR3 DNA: TGTGCCAGCAGTCGAGGGCCCGAGGAGGGTTTCTTCTATGGCTACACCTTC; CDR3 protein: CASSRGPEEGFFYGYTF
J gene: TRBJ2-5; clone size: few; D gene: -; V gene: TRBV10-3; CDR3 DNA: TGTGCCATCAGTGAGCTACAGCCCGGAGGGACCCAGTACTTC; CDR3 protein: CAISELQPGGTQYF
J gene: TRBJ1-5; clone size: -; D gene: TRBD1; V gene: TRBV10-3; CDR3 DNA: TGTGCCATCGGGACAGGGGATTATAGCAATCAGCCCCAGCATTTT; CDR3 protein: CAIGTGDYSNQPQHF
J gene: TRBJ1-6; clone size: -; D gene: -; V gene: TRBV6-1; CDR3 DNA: TGTGCCAGCAGTGAGGGAGGGAAGTCTTATAATTCACCCCTCCACTTT; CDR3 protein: CASSEGGKSYNSPLHF
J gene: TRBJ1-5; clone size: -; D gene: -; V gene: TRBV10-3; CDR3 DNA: TGTGCCATCAGTGAGTGGGCAGGGGTCCAGCCCCAGCATTTT; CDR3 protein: CAISEWAGVQPQHF
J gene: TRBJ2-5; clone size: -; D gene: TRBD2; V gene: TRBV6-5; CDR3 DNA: TGTGCCAGCAGCCGGACTAGCGGGGGGGCCAAGACCCAGTACTTC; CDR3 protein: CASSRTSGGAKTQYF
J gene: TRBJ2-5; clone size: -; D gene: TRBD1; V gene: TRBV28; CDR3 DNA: TGTGCCAGCAGTACGACAGGGGGCGGAGAGACCCAGTACTTC; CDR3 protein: CASSTTGGGETQYF
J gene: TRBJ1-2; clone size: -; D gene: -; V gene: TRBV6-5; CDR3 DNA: TGTGCCAGCAGTTACTCGCGGGGAAATGGCTACACCTTC; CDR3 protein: CASSYSRGNGYTF